These 22 T cell receptor beta chains originate from one sample sequenced in a study of radiotherapy plus CTLA-4 blockade in lung cancer. Clones were sequenced by immunoSEQ multiplex PCR, and TCRdb holds only the in-frame ones, with some missing. The sample holds about 43,000 clones, about 70% seen once. This sample comprised peripheral blood, obtained from a patient treated with radiotherapy plus ipilimumab. These receptors all stem from a human donor with non-small cell lung cancer who had a partial response to radiotherapy plus ipilimumab.

The V call is TRBV5-4, the J call TRBJ2-3; TRBD1 might be the D (6 bases). The germline V gene has CDR1 SGHNT and CDR2 YYREEE (reference sequence). The V and J ends lost 0 bases and 5 bases respectively, with 16 bases between them. This CDR3 is built from 16 residues. The CDR3 reads CASSLGGQIGIDTQYF. The CDR3 nucleotides are TGTGCCAGCAGCTTGGGGGGGCAAATTGGGATAGATACGCAGTATTTT.

The J gene is TRBJ1-5, the V gene TRBV6-6; D is unclear. Germline-derived CDR1 and CDR2 are MNHNY and SVGAGI (reference sequence). This CDR3 is 15 amino acids long. Trimming pared 5 bases from V and 7 bases from J, leaving 18 bases between. This chain's CDR3 is CASSTPAATEQPQHF. CDR3 nucleotides: TGTGCCAGCAGTACCCCGGCGGCAACGGAACAGCCCCAGCATTTT.

The V call is TRBV30, the J call TRBJ2-7; maybe TRBD2 (5 bases). The CDR3 is made up of 12 amino acids. Germline V gene data show CDR1 as GTSNPN and CDR2 as SVGIG (reference sequence). V was trimmed by 0 bases and J by 6 bases, leaving 9 bases between them. CDR3 sequence reads: CAWSVGVPEQYF. Written as DNA, the CDR3 is TGTGCCTGGAGTGTCGGGGTTCCCGAGCAGTACTTC.

The chain is built from TRBV18 and TRBJ2-7, with D perhaps matching TRBD1 (5 bases). The length of the CDR3 is 14 residues. Germline V gene lookup returns CDR1 KGHSH and CDR2 LQKENI. Trimming cost V 5 bases and J 3 bases, with 14 bases left between them. The CDR3 region has the DNA TGTGCCAGCTCAATGACAGACGTTCACTACGAGCAGTACTTC. As protein: CASSMTDVHYEQYF.

This chain uses TRBV7-2 with TRBJ2-5; 9 positions agree with TRBD1. Gene TRBJ2-7 matches the end of the DNA better, so the J call may be wrong. The CDR3 is 14 residues long. The germline V gene has CDR1 SGHTA and CDR2 FQGNSA. CDR3: CASSRQGVSYEQYF. CDR3 coding DNA: TGTGCCAGCAGTAGACAGGGGGTATCCTACGAGCAGTACTTC.

V usage is TRBV9 and J usage is TRBJ1-4; D perhaps matches TRBD1 (6 bases). V lost 0 bases, J lost 5 bases, and 11 bases lay in between. Germline CDR1 and CDR2: SGDLS and YYNGEE. The CDR3 length is 15 residues. The CDR3 sequence is CASSVGGGENEKLFF. The CDR3, as DNA: TGTGCCAGCAGCGTAGGGGGGGGCGAGAATGAAAAACTGTTTTTT. Variable domain in full (rest from reference TRBV9 and TRBJ1-4): DSGVTQTPKHLITATGQRVTLRCSPRSGDLSVYWYQQSLDQGLQFLIQYYNGEERAKGNILERFSAQQFPDLHSELNLSSLELGDSALYFCASSVGGGENEKLFFGSGTQLSVL.

This clone was counted between two and nine times. In nucleotides, the CDR3 is TGTGCCAGCATCAAAAACACCGGGGAGCTGTTTTTT. Translated, it gives CASIKNTGELFF. The rearrangement uses TRBV28 and TRBJ2-2; D unresolved. Germline V gene lookup returns CDR1 MDHEN and CDR2 SYDVKM. Trimming removed 7 bases from V and 2 bases from J, with 5 bases in between. CDR3 length: 12 amino acids.

The chain links TRBV5-4 to TRBJ2-7; 10 nucleotides align to TRBD1. Germline trimming cut 6 bases from V and 3 bases from J; bases unmatched to any gene: 6. CDR3 length: 14 residues. Germline V gives CDR1 SGHNT, CDR2 YYREEE (reference sequence). The CDR3 DNA is TGTGCCAGCACCCCGGGACAGGGGTACTACGAGCAGTACTTC. Translated, it gives CASTPGQGYYEQYF.

The J gene is TRBJ1-1, the V gene TRBV5-1; D not resolved. The CDR3 runs to 13 residues. Trimming left V 0 bases short and J 3 bases short, with 6 bases between. The V gene's germline CDR1 is SGHRS and CDR2 YFSETQ. The CDR3 coding sequence is TGCGCCAGCAGCTTGGCCGGGGACACTGAAGCTTTCTTT. Encoded protein: CASSLAGDTEAFF.

The chain carries TRBV7-9 and TRBJ1-5; D uncertain. The V and J ends lost 1 base and 1 base respectively, with 20 bases between them. CDR1 and CDR2 from the germline V gene are SEHNR and FQNEAQ (reference sequence). The CDR3 extends over 19 amino acids. This CDR3 is CASSLGRGGGWESNQPQHF. The CDR3 nucleotides read TGTGCCAGCAGCTTAGGGCGAGGTGGAGGATGGGAGAGCAATCAGCCCCAGCATTTT.

This clone was counted between two and nine times. The chain employs TRBV6-5 and TRBJ2-5, with D possibly being TRBD2 (5 bases). The CDR3 sequence is 14 residues long. CDR1 MNHEY and CDR2 SVGAGI come from the germline V gene. The V gene lost 2 bases and the J gene lost 4 bases, with 11 bases spanning the gap. The CDR3 DNA reads TGTGCCAGCAGTTACACGGAGGCGGGAGAGACCCAGTACTTC. As protein: CASSYTEAGETQYF.

CDR3 nucleotides: TGTGCCTGGAGTGTAGGCGGGGACTCCTACGAGCAGTACTTC. This encodes CAWSVGGDSYEQYF. V usage is TRBV30 and J usage is TRBJ2-7, with a possible D match to TRBD2 (6 bases). Trimming left V 0 bases short and J 0 bases short, with 9 bases between. The V gene's germline CDR1 is GTSNPN and CDR2 SVGIG (reference sequence). The CDR3 contains 14 residues.

The chain is built from TRBV6-1 and TRBJ2-1; the match to TRBD1 covers 7 bases. Germline V CDR1 and CDR2: MNHNS, SASEGT. The CDR3 runs 16 residues. Trimming cost V 4 bases and J 0 bases; bases outside gene matches: 6. This chain's CDR3 is CASSASGGSSYNEQFF. CDR3 in DNA: TGTGCCAGCAGTGCTTCAGGGGGTAGCTCCTACAATGAGCAGTTCTTC.

V gene TRBV25-1 combines with J gene TRBJ2-3, with 7 bases aligning to TRBD1. Germline V gives CDR1 MGHDK, CDR2 SYGVNS. V shed 6 bases and J 1 base; nucleotides not matched to a gene: 10. The CDR3 extends over 16 amino acids. The CDR3, as DNA: TGTGCCAGCAGCGCCGGACAGGCCTTTCGCACAGATACGCAGTATTTT. As protein: CASSAGQAFRTDTQYF. Complete variable domain (other parts from reference TRBV25-1 and TRBJ2-3): EADIYQTPRYLVIGTGKKITLECSQTMGHDKMYWYQQDPGMELHLIHYSYGVNSTEKGDLSSESTVSRIRTEHFPLTLESARPSHTSQYLCASSAGQAFRTDTQYFGPGTRLTVL.

The genes are TRBV6-1 and TRBJ1-2, with D maybe TRBD1 (5 bases). The germline gives CDR1 MNHNS, CDR2 SASEGT. The CDR3 sequence is 17 residues long. Trimming removed 4 bases at V and 4 bases at J, with 22 bases between. CDR3 in DNA: TGTGCCAGCAGTGGCTCAAAGGGGCTCAGTACTCTCTATGGCTACACCTTC. Its protein is CASSGSKGLSTLYGYTF.

The V gene is TRBV7-2, the J gene TRBJ2-1; perhaps TRBD2 as D (5 bases). The CDR3 runs 17 residues. CDR1 is SGHTA and CDR2 is FQGNSA in the germline V gene. V was clipped by 0 bases and J by 0 bases, with 12 bases between them. CDR3 DNA: TGTGCCAGCAGCTTAGCGGGAGTCTGGAGCTCCTACAATGAGCAGTTCTTC. This gives the protein CASSLAGVWSSYNEQFF.

DNA of the CDR3: TGTGCCAGCAGCTCCACCACGGGGGGCCGGGGAAGTGAGCAGTTCTTC. Translating it yields CASSSTTGGRGSEQFF. V and J are TRBV5-4 and TRBJ2-1, with D possibly TRBD2 on 7 matching bases. The CDR3 loop spans 16 amino acids. Looked up from germline, CDR1 is SGHNT and CDR2 is YYREEE (reference sequence). V was clipped by 3 bases and J by 9 bases, with 22 bases between them.

The genes are TRBV7-2 and TRBJ2-5; 13 nucleotides align to TRBD2. The J call is doubtful: the DNA matches TRBJ2-7 better. The germline V gene encodes CDR1 SGHTA and CDR2 FQGNSA. CDR3 length: 19 amino acids. CDR3 nucleotides: TGTGCCAGCAGCTCCGATGGGACTAGCGGGGTAGCCCGCCGCTACGAGCAGTACTTC. This translates into CASSSDGTSGVARRYEQYF.

To note about this clone: Sequence at one end of the junction differs from germline and may be a read error. The chain carries TRBV7-7 and TRBJ2-3; D is perhaps TRBD1 (5 bases). This CDR3 contains 14 residues. Germline CDR1 is SSHAT and CDR2 is FNYEAQ (reference sequence). CDR3 residues: CASSLEGERDTQYF. Here the CDR3 DNA reads TGTGCTAGCAGCTTAGAAGGGGAACGGGATACGCAGTATTTT.

V usage is TRBV4-2 and J usage is TRBJ2-7, with D maybe TRBD2 (6 bases). The CDR3 has 15 residues. Germline assignment: CDR1 LGHNA and CDR2 YNFKEQ. Trimming cost V 5 bases and J 3 bases, with 17 bases left between them. The CDR3 DNA is TGTGCCAGCAGCTTAAGGGACTGGGGCGGCTACGAGCAGTACTTC. Its protein is CASSLRDWGGYEQYF.

This clone was seen more than once but under ten times. J is TRBJ2-7 and V is TRBV27, with D uncertain. This CDR3 spans 13 amino acids. Trimming removed 2 bases at V and 3 bases at J, with 8 bases between. Germline V gene lookup returns CDR1 MNHEY and CDR2 SMNVEV (reference sequence). The CDR3 DNA follows: TGTGCCAGCAGTTTAGGCGGCATCTACGAGCAGTACTTC. Amino acids: CASSLGGIYEQYF.

This clone was counted many times. This chain connects TRBV30 to TRBJ1-4, with 7 bases identical to TRBD1. Trimming took 7 bases from V and 8 from J; bases not matched to a gene: 16. This CDR3 comprises 15 residues. Germline CDR1 and CDR2: GTSNPN and SVGIG (reference sequence). CDR3 protein: CAFGRGGGFIEKLFF. The CDR3 DNA follows: TGTGCCTTTGGACGAGGGGGCGGGTTTATCGAAAAACTGTTTTTT.